A selection of T cell receptor beta chains follows, all from one sample in a study of control samples from healthy donors and cancer patients. Some clones are missing from TCRdb's copy, which holds only in-frame ones; the method was immunoSEQ multiplex PCR. The top ten clones hold 4% to 6% of a sample with fewer than 200,000 clones, almost 90% of them seen once. Sequenced material: blood. These receptors all stem from a woman in her 30s in good health. CDR3s include the opening cysteine and the closing phenylalanine or tryptophan. Fields, in order: V gene, J gene, CDR3 length, CDR3 protein.

TRBV25-1,TRBJ2-1,12,CASSALGDEQFF
TRBV9,TRBJ2-3,14,CASSAPPGQDTQYF
TRBV3-1/TRBV3-2,TRBJ2-5,15,CASSQLGLAEETQYF
TRBV13,TRBJ1-1,15,CASSSTGTGNTEAFF
TRBV5-1,TRBJ2-3,16,CATKMGGLAGQDTQYF
TRBV6-6,TRBJ2-3,15,CASSLGGAGTDTQYF
TRBV5-1,TRBJ2-7,15,CASSPRQGSSYEQYF
TRBV3-1/TRBV3-2,TRBJ2-3,17,CASSHRRTPDRADTQYF
TRBV3-1/TRBV3-2,TRBJ2-3,11,CASSPGYTQYF
TRBV6-1,TRBJ2-1,16,CASSAQRLAGVIEQFF
TRBV5-1,TRBJ2-5,14,CASSLGGSKETQYF
TRBV28,TRBJ1-6,18,CASSLPPAWGDINSPLHF
TRBV11-2,TRBJ2-5,15,CASSRFGRDEETQYF
TRBV25-1,TRBJ2-5,13,CASSPLHGETQYF
TRBV7-9,TRBJ1-2,13,CASSTQVGYGYTF
TRBV6-6,TRBJ1-5,15,CASSAGTGYGQPQHF
TRBV5-5,TRBJ1-6,14,CASSSGGMNSPLHF
TRBV5-4,TRBJ2-7,12,CASSSTGLEQYF
TRBV5-1,TRBJ1-5,15,CASSARQGAYQPQHF
TRBV14,TRBJ1-4,12,CASSWFGEKLFF
TRBV10-3,TRBJ2-1,14,CAISESAASNEQFF
TRBV6-5,TRBJ1-1,15,CASISGGAGNTEAFF
TRBV11-2,TRBJ2-7,14,CASSLLGLADEQYF
TRBV7-2,TRBJ1-4,13,CASRSGANQKLFF
TRBV15,TRBJ1-2,13,CATSRQGSYGYTF
TRBV5-1,TRBJ1-1,16,CASSLDTGPMNTEAFF
TRBV6-2/TRBV6-3,TRBJ2-3,17,CASSSRLSAREIDTQYF
TRBV30,TRBJ1-2,12,CAWSARGEGYTF
TRBV7-7,TRBJ2-5,15,CASSSGLETWETQYF
TRBV19,TRBJ1-1,18,CASSIREGWTPAGTEAFF
TRBV19,TRBJ1-2,14,CASSPAGGSYGYTF
TRBV27,TRBJ2-5,15,CASSLWDRGRETQYF
TRBV29-1,TRBJ2-7,15,CSVVTWGSRSYEQYF
TRBV18,TRBJ1-2,13,CASSPEGNYGYTF
TRBV6-1,TRBJ1-5,15,CASSEPTGTTQPQHF
TRBV29-1,TRBJ2-7,13,CSVVPGSSYEQYF
TRBV24-1,TRBJ2-3,12,CATSDPPDTQYF
TRBV7-9,TRBJ2-5,18,CASSFGVWRGASQETQYF
TRBV4-1,TRBJ1-4,16,CASSQELAGTNEKLFF
TRBV7-2,TRBJ2-3,12,CASSSITDTQYF
TRBV4-1,TRBJ2-7,15,CASSPLAMPSYEQYF
TRBV29-1,TRBJ1-1,13,CSVEQGVGAEAFF
TRBV25-1,TRBJ1-4,14,CASSEYGRREKLFF
TRBV27,TRBJ1-5,13,CASSLPGSQPQHF
TRBV6-1,TRBJ1-4,15,CASSEASGGGEKLFF